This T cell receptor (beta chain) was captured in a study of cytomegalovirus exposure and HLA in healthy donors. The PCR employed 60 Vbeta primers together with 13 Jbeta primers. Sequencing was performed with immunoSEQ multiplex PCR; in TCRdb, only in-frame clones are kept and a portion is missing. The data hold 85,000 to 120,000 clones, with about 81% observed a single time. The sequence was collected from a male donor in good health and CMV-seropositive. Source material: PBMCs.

CDR3 DNA: TGTGCCAGCAACCCTGGGGGGGGTTCGACCTACGAGCAGTACTTC. It is translated as CASNPGGGSTYEQYF. This rearrangement joins TRBV7-2 to TRBJ2-7; 7 nucleotides line up with TRBD2. The CDR3 covers 15 residues. V dropped 7 bases and J dropped 2; count of bases not matched to a gene: 11. Germline-derived CDR1 and CDR2 are SGHTA and FQGNSA.